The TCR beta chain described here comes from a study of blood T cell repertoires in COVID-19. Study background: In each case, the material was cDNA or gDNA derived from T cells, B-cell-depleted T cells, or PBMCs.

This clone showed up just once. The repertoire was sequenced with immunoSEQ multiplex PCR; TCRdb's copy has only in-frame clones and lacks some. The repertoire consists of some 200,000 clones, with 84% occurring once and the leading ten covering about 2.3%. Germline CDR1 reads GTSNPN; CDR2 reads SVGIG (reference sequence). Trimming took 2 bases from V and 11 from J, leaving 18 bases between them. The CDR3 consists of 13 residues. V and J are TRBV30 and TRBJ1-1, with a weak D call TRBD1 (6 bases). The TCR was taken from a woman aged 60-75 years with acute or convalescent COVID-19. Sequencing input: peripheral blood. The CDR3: CAWSQGIQVEAFF. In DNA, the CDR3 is TGTGCCTGGAGTCAGGGGATACAGGTTGAGGCTTTCTTT.